This T cell receptor (beta chain) was profiled in a study of blood T cell repertoires in COVID-19. For the study at large: Sample material is recorded as cDNA or gDNA derived from T cells, B-cell-depleted T cells, or PBMCs.

CDR3 length equals 13 residues. The ends were cut back, 6 bases at V and 7 bases at J, with 15 bases in the middle. CDR1 and CDR2 from the germline V gene are MNHEY and SVGAGI. Generated by immunoSEQ multiplex PCR, the TCRdb table keeps only in-frame clones and is missing some. The profile shows about 180,000 clones, 65% to 90% of them singletons. The chain joins TRBV6-5 to TRBJ1-1; tentative D call: TRBD1 (6 bases). The material sequenced was peripheral blood. This receptor was taken from a man aged 45-60 years with active or convalescent COVID-19. The CDR3 sequence: CASSREGQLEAFF. The CDR3 DNA sequence: TGTGCCAGCAGCCGAGAAGGACAGCTTGAAGCTTTCTTT.